This TCR beta chain was recorded in a study of blood T cell repertoires in COVID-19. The wider study: There were acute and convalescent COVID-19 samples, and they came from the United States, Italy and Spain. T cells, B-cell-depleted T cells, or PBMCs supplied cDNA or gDNA.

Original analysis: Reference gene primer amplification yielded estimated nucleated cell counts. Some clones are missing from TCRdb's copy, which holds only in-frame ones; the method was immunoSEQ multiplex PCR. That table supplies the V and J calls and clone size; D and trimming were determined from the DNA. The sample records about 64,000 clones, approximately 78% being singletons. CDR1 and CDR2 (germline): SGHDN, FVKESK. J lost 4 bases, V lost 4 bases, and 12 bases had no gene match. The CDR3 has 17 residues. The sample holds one count of this clone. Input material: peripheral blood. V gene TRBV14 combines with J gene TRBJ1-3; TRBD1 matches 8 bases. This TCR came from a human donor in a cohort sampled during active COVID-19. The CDR3 spells CASSPGRQGARGNTIYF. The CDR3 DNA follows: TGTGCCAGCAGCCCGGGTCGGCAGGGGGCGAGAGGAAACACCATATATTTT.